There are a few counts of the clone carrying this T cell receptor beta chain. The V gene lost 4 bases and the J gene lost 8 bases, with 16 bases spanning the gap. The germline CDR1 and CDR2 sequences are SGHDT and YYEEEE. The CDR3 has 15 amino acids. In the original analysis: Individual samples carried between about 23,224 and 700,000 TCRs, with 95,638 as the median. TCRdb reanalysed the RACE reads using MiXCR and keeps one entry per CDR3 protein. For this entry, the V and J calls and clone size follow TCRdb and not the study's own pipeline. Here the sample spans about 190,000 distinct CDR3 sequences, 20% to 25% being singletons. Time point here: patch test 3, about 24 weeks after DPC sensitization. Treatment reported: therapeutic diphenylcyclopropenone sensitization with weekly scalp DPC. The data were obtained in a study of human T cells and chemical hapten exposure.

This specimen consisted of whole blood, obtained in connection with sensitization to the hapten diphenylcyclopropenone (DPC). The V gene is TRBV5-6, the J gene TRBJ1-6; TRBD1 might be the D (5 bases). This TCR was sampled from a woman between 35 and 50 years old with alopecia areata. Some clones in this sample may be carry-over from other donors' samples. The CDR3 sequence: CASSPGTPWDSPLHF. The CDR3 region has the DNA TGTGCCAGCAGCCCCGGGACGCCTTGGGATTCACCCCTCCACTTT.